This T cell receptor (beta chain) was retrieved from a study of blood T cell repertoires in COVID-19. Overall study context: Material from acute and convalescent COVID-19 was sourced from the United States, Italy and Spain. The analysed material was cDNA or gDNA that came from T cells, B-cell-depleted T cells, or PBMCs.

Membership in each cohort depended on participant-reported clinical history. Original processing notes: Amplification with reference gene primers provided the estimates of nucleated cell counts. Sequencing used immunoSEQ multiplex PCR; TCRdb keeps in-frame clones, though not all of them. V and J calls plus clone size are reproduced from that table; the DNA served to infer D and trimming. Here the sample spans some 400,000 clones, more than 70% being singletons. The sequenced sample consisted of PBMCs or T cells enriched from blood (not recorded which). This clonotype originated in a man aged 25-45 years who had recovered from COVID-19.

In DNA, the CDR3 is TGTGCCAGCAGCAGCCGGGACAGGACTTCCCCTAACTATGGCTACACCTTC. This translates into CASSSRDRTSPNYGYTF. The chain combines TRBV11-2 with TRBJ1-2; 8 nucleotides agree with TRBD1. The germline CDR1 and CDR2 sequences are SGHAT and FQNNGV. The CDR3 has 17 residues. V lost 5 bases and J lost 0; bases outside the gene matches: 11.